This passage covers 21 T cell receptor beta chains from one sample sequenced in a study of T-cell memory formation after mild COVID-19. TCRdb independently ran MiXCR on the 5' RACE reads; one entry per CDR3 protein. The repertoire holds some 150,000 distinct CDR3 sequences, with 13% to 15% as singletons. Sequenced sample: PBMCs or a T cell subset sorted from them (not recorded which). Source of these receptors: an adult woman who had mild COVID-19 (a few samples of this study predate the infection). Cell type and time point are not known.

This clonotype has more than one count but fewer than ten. The CDR3 reads CASNLWGLEYQETQYF. The CDR3 region has the DNA TGTGCCAGCAACCTTTGGGGTTTGGAGTACCAAGAGACCCAGTACTTC. The chain carries TRBV7-9 and TRBJ2-5, with unresolved D. The CDR3 contains 16 residues. Germline CDR1 SEHNR, CDR2 FQNEAQ (reference sequence). Trimming stripped 7 bases from V and 0 bases from J, with 18 bases between.

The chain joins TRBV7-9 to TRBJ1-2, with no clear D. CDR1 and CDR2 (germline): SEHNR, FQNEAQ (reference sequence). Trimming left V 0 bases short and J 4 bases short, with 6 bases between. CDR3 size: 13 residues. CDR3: CASSLAGSYGYTF. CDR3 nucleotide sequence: TGTGCCAGCAGCTTAGCGGGATCCTATGGCTACACCTTC.

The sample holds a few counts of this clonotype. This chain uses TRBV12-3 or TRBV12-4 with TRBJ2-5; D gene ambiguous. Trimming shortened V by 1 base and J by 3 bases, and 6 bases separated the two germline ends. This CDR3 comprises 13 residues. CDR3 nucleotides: TGTGCCAGCAGTTTAGAACAGAAAGAGACCCAGTACTTC. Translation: CASSLEQKETQYF.

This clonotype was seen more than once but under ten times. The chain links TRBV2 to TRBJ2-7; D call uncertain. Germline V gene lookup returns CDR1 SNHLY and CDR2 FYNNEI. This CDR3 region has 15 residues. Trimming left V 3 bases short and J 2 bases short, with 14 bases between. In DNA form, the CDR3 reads TGTGCCAGCAGTGACGGCGGAACCCGGACCTACGAGCAGTACTTC. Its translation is CASSDGGTRTYEQYF.

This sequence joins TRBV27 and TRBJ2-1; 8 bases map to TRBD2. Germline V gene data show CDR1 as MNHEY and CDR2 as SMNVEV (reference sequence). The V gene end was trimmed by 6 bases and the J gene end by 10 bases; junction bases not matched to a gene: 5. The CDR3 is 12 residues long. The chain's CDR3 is CASSPLAGEQFF. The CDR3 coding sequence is TGTGCCAGCAGCCCGTTAGCGGGGGAGCAGTTCTTC.

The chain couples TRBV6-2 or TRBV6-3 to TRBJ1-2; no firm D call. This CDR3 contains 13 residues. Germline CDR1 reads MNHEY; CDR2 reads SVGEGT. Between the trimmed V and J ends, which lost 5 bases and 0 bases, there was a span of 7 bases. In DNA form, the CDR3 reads TGTGCCAGCAGTGTGGGGACTAACTATGGCTACACCTTC. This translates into CASSVGTNYGYTF.

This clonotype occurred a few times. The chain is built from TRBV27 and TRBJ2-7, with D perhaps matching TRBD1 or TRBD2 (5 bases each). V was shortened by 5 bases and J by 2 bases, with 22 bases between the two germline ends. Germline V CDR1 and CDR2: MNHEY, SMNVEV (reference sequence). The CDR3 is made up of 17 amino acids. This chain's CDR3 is CASSLTGRMTPTYEQYF. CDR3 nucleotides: TGTGCCAGCAGTCTAACGGGACGGATGACACCTACCTACGAGCAGTACTTC.

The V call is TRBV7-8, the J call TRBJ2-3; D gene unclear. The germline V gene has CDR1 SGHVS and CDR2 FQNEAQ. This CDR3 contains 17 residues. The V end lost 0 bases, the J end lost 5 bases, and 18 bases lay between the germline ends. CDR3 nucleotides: TGTGCCAGCAGCTTAGCGATTTACGGACCCCGCGGAGATACGCAGTATTTT. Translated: CASSLAIYGPRGDTQYF.

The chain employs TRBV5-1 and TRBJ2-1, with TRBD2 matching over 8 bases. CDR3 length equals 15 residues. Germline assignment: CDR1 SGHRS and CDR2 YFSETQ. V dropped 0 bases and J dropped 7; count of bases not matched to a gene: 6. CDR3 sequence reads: CASSLVPGGANEQFF. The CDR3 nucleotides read TGCGCCAGCAGCTTGGTTCCCGGGGGGGCGAATGAGCAGTTCTTC.

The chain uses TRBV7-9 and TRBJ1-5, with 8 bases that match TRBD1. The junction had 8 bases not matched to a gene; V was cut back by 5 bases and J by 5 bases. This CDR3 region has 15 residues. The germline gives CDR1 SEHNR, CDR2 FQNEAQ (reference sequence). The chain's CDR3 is CASSADRGPHQPQHF. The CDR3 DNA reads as TGTGCCAGCAGCGCTGACAGGGGACCGCATCAGCCCCAGCATTTT.

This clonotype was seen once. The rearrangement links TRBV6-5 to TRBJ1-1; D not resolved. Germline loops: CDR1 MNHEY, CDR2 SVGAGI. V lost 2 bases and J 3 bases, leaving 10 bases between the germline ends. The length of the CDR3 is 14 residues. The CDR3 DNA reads TGTGCCAGCAGTTACATAGGGTTTTACACTGAAGCTTTCTTT. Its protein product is CASSYIGFYTEAFF.

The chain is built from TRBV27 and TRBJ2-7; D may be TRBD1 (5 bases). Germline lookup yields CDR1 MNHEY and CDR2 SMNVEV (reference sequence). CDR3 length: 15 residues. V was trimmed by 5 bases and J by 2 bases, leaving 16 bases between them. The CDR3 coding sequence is TGTGCCAGCAGTCCCGTCGACAGCCGAACCTACGAGCAGTACTTC. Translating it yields CASSPVDSRTYEQYF.

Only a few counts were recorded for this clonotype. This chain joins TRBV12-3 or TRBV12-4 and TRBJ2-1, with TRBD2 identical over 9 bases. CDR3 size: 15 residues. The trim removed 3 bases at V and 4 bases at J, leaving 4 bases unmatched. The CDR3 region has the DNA TGTGCCAGCAGTTTTTGGGGACTAGCTTACAATGAGCAGTTCTTC. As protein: CASSFWGLAYNEQFF.

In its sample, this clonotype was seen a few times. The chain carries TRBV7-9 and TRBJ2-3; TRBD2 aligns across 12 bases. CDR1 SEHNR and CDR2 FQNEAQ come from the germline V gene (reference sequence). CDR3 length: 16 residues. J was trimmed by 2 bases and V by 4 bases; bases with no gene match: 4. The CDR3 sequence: CASSSGLAGFTDTQYF. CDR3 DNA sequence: TGTGCCAGCAGCTCCGGACTAGCGGGGTTCACAGATACGCAGTATTTT. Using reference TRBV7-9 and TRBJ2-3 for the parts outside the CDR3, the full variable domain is DTGVSQNPRHKITKRGQNVTFRCDPISEHNRLYWYRQTLGQGPEFLTYFQNEAQLEKSRLLSDRFSAERPKGSFSTLEIQRTEQGDSAMYLCASSSGLAGFTDTQYFGPGTRLTVL.

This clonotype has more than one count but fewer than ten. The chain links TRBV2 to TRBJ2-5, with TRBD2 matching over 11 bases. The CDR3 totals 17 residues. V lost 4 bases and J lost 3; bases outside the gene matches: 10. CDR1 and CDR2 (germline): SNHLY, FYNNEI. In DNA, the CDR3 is TGTGCCAGCAGTGCCCTAGCGGGGGGTCCCAACAAAGAGACCCAGTACTTC. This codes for CASSALAGGPNKETQYF.

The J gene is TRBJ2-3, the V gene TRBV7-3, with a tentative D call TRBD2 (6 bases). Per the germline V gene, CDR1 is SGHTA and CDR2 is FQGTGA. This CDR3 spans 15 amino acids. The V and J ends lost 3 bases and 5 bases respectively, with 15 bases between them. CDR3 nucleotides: TGTGCCAGCAGCTTGGCGGGGTCTCGCATAGATACGCAGTATTTT. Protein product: CASSLAGSRIDTQYF.

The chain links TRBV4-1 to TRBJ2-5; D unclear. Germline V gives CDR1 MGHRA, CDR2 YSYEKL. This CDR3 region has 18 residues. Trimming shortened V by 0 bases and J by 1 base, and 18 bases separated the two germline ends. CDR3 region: CASSQEVRVQDLQETQYF. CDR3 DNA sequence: TGCGCCAGCAGCCAAGAAGTAAGAGTCCAGGACCTCCAAGAGACCCAGTACTTC.

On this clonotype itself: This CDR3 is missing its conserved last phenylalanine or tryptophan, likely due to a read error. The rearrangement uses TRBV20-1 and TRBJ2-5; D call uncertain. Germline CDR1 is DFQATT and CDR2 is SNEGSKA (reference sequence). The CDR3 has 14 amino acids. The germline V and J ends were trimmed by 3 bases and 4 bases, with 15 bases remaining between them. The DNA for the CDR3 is TGCAGTGCTAGGGCTCGCCCAAGAATAGAGACCCAGTACTTA. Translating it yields CSARARPRIETQYL.

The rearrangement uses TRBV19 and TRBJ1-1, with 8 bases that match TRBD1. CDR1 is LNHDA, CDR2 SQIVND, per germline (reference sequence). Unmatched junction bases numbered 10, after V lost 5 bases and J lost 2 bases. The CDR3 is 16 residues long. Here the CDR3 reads CASSPTGDRVNTEAFF. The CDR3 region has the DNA TGTGCCAGTAGTCCGACAGGGGATCGGGTAAACACTGAAGCTTTCTTT.

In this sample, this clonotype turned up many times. The chain's CDR3 is CASSTQGNIQYF. The DNA for the CDR3 is TGTGCCAGCAGCACACAGGGAAACATTCAGTACTTC. The rearrangement links TRBV7-9 to TRBJ2-4; tentative D call: TRBD1 (6 bases). This CDR3 is built from 12 residues. V was clipped by 5 bases and J by 6 bases, with 8 bases between them. CDR1 SEHNR and CDR2 FQNEAQ come from the germline V gene (reference sequence).

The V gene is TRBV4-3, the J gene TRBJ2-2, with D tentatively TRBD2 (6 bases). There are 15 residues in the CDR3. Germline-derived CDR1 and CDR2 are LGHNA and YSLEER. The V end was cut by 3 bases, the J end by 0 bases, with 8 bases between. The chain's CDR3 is CASSQTSSNTGELFF. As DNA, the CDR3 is TGCGCCAGCAGCCAGACTAGTTCGAACACCGGGGAGCTGTTTTTT.